This entry features one TCR beta chain sequence. The data originate from a study of CD8+ T cells in alopecia areata. RNA, once extracted, was reverse transcribed into cDNA for use as the sequencing template. Profiled with immunoSEQ multiplex PCR; TCRdb holds only in-frame clones, not every one. In the table there are approximately 98,000 clones, 50% to 60% of which are singletons. Sequenced sample: NKG2D-low CD8+ T cells sorted from blood. The receptor's source is a human donor with alopecia areata.

The CDR3 loop reads CASSWMGDEQYF. CDR3 DNA sequence: TGCGCCAGCAGCTGGATGGGGGATGAGCAGTACTTC. This chain joins TRBV5-1 and TRBJ2-7; tentatively, D is TRBD1 or TRBD2 (5 bases each). CDR3 length: 12 residues. V lost 3 bases, J lost 7 bases, and 11 bases lay in between. The germline V gene has CDR1 SGHRS and CDR2 YFSETQ.